This TCR beta chain was captured in a study of cytomegalovirus exposure and HLA in healthy donors. Amplification used 60 Vbeta primers and 13 Jbeta primers. The method was immunoSEQ multiplex PCR; TCRdb's version includes in-frame clones alone and lacks a portion of them. The sample contains roughly 180,000 clones, about 77% of which appear only once. This CDR3 has 15 amino acids. Germline V lookup: CDR1 MNHNS, CDR2 SASEGT. J is TRBJ2-5 and V is TRBV6-1; 7 bases match TRBD1. The DNA matches TRBJ2-7 better at its end, which makes the J call doubtful. Source material: PBMCs. This TCR was recovered from a woman in her thirties in good health and CMV-seropositive. CDR3 residues: CASSKVGKGGLEQYF. The CDR3 DNA sequence: TGTGCCAGCAGCAAGGTGGGGAAAGGGGGCCTCGAGCAGTACTTC.